The subject of this entry is one T cell receptor beta chain. There is no known antigen for this receptor. Base qualities were left out, and no much larger clone turns up one base away. This record comes from a study of blood T cell repertoires in COVID-19 (dated by TCRdb to 2019 to 2021). Context from the whole study: Samples from collaborators originated in the United States, Italy and Spain and spanned both the acute and convalescent phases of COVID-19. The prospective study material was composed of cDNA or gDNA derived from T cells, B-cell-depleted T cells, or PBMCs. Subjects who had been exposed to COVID-19, were actively infected with it, or had recovered from it provided the deeply sampled blood TCRbeta repertoires that made up the dataset. The repertoires were released in a freely available public database intended as a resource for research on the immune response to SARS-CoV-2. Samples were obtained from the ongoing ImmuneRACE study (first 160 participants) and from some 1,200 subjects provided by 6 global collaborators. Nearly every sample came with metadata listing a de-identified subject ID, COVID-19 status, age in years and sex. HLA class I and class II types, where available, came from metadata supplied by the sample provider rather than from assay-based typing.

Collaborating institutions collected whole blood in K2EDTA tubes following their own protocols. Collaborator samples were shipped for TCRbeta analysis as frozen whole blood, isolated PBMCs, or DNA extracted from either sample type. Relative to germline, V is 2 bases shorter and J is 9 bases shorter, with 5 bases between their ends. The CDR3 runs 11 residues from the cysteine to the phenylalanine. The entry retains the CDR3 DNA only, 33 bases that are in frame from base 1. According to the germline V gene, CDR1 reads MNHEY and CDR2 reads SVGAGI. The research as a whole found: Clinical and demographic metadata were provided uncurated, with the amount varying by source and participant.

TCRbeta CDR3 regions were amplified from genomic DNA by means of the immunoSEQ Assay, a bias-controlled multiplex PCR. Processing in the source paper ran as follows. Within the assay, amplification of reference gene primers was used to estimate how many nucleated cells each sample contained. To quantify the absolute abundance of each unique TCRbeta CDR3 rearrangement, sequence reads were collapsed and filtered. For each sample, productive Simpson clonality was calculated as the square root of Simpson's diversity index across productive rearrangements. TCRdb holds this immuneACCESS table with in-frame rearrangements only. Some clones are missing; in checked studies, unresolved V genes explain under half, and the rest has no known cause. Clonal size and the V and J genes are those of that table, whereas D and trimming came from the DNA. The sample table records over 150,000 clones; over 75% of these occur just once. About an eighth of the sample is taken by the ten largest.

The V and J segments used are TRBV6-5 and TRBJ1-5, with the D gene uncertain. Sequencing used peripheral blood. This TCR was sampled from a woman aged 45-59 years with acute or convalescent COVID-19. The nucleotide sequence is TGTGCCAGCAGTTACGGGAGGCCCCAGCATTTT. Translated, it reads CASSYGRPQHF.